The TCR beta chain described here comes from a study of regulatory T cells in long-lasting Graves disease. Arm-PCR of CDR3 regions and iRepertoire HTBI primers were the basis on which TCR beta libraries were built. One entry per CDR3 protein, called by TCRdb with MiXCR from the multiplex PCR reads. This sample has 530,000 or so distinct CDR3 sequences; about 16% occur once, and the top ten carry around 12%. Remarks on this clonotype: The conserved final phenylalanine or tryptophan is absent from the CDR3, which likely points to a read error. The DNA is omitted, as the CDR3 cannot be located on it reliably, and the CDR3 follows TCRdb's listing.

Time point given: newly diagnosed GD, antithyroid drugs for less than 3 months. The TCR library was prepared using RNA isolated from PBMCs. The germline CDR1 and CDR2 sequences are MRHNA and SNTAGT. With termini counted, the CDR3 has 9 amino acids. This sample also appeared in a second study, on T cells in Graves' hyperthyroidism and ophthalmopathy. From that second work: For the diagnoses, clinical symptoms, serum thyroxine and TRAb, thyroid ultrasound and orbital computed tomography were used. HTBI primers were used for first-round RT-PCR of the TCR CDR3.

This clonotype was sampled from a man aged 18 to 29 with Graves disease. V and J are TRBV6-4 and TRBJ2-7; TRBD2, the D gene given by the table, was not confirmed from the DNA. The sample here was peripheral blood mononuclear cells (PBMCs), taken at new diagnosis, from a patient treated with antithyroid drugs. The CDR3 region is CASSDGEHS.